The TCR beta chain under discussion was sequenced for a study of blood T cell repertoires in COVID-19. Trimming cost V 7 bases and J 5 bases, with 12 bases left between them. The germline V gene encodes CDR1 MNHEY and CDR2 SMNVEV (reference sequence). This CDR3 contains 14 residues. Patients from Seattle were sampled longitudinally, starting during active infection. As processed by the authors: For nucleated cells, counts were estimated from reference gene primer amplification. Clones were sequenced by immunoSEQ multiplex PCR, and TCRdb holds only the in-frame ones, with some missing. V, J and clone size reflect that table, while D and trimming were determined from the DNA. The sample records a few hundred thousand clones, about nine tenths being singletons.

This chain joins TRBV27 and TRBJ1-6, with D perhaps matching TRBD1 (6 bases). This receptor was identified in a woman aged 25 to 39 with COVID-19, enrolled during active disease. Sequenced sample: peripheral blood. The CDR3 bases are TGTGCCAGCACCAGACAGGCAAATAATTCACCCCTCCACTTT. Encoded protein: CASTRQANNSPLHF.